This T cell receptor beta chain comes out of a study of T cells in localized non-small cell lung cancer. This clone was seen once. What it recognizes is unknown. Profiled with immunoSEQ multiplex PCR; TCRdb holds only in-frame clones, not every one. The sample has nearly 40,000 clones, approximately 86% seen once. Germline V gives CDR1 MNHEY, CDR2 SMNVEV (reference sequence). V was shortened by 6 bases and J by 5 bases, with 23 bases between the two germline ends. The CDR3 is made up of 17 amino acids. Notes on the study in general: A single tumor region was sequenced, leaving heterogeneity possible. Out of the top 100 tumor clones, a median approximately 61 were seen in adjacent lung. Density of T cells in blood, when higher, went with longer overall survival.

The clonotype was recovered from a man aged 18 to 50 with stage I lung adenocarcinoma. V gene TRBV27 combines with J gene TRBJ2-1; no reliable D call. Material: peripheral blood, obtained before any cancer treatment. For the CDR3, the DNA is TGTGCCAGCAGGCCCAGTCCGTACGGAATCCTCAACAATGAGCAGTTCTTC. The encoded protein is CASRPSPYGILNNEQFF.